This TCR beta chain was observed in a study of blood T cells in healthy people across ages. Overall study: Researchers report that template switching captured about one barcoded beta molecule per two T cells.

The J segment lost 3 bases and the V segment lost 5 bases, leaving 23 bases of the junction unmatched. Germline values: CDR1 DFQATT, CDR2 SNEGSKA (reference sequence). The length of the CDR3 is 20 residues. This clonotype was recorded at least ten times. For the second PCR, which ran for about 7 to 11 cycles, a sample-barcoded 5' primer and a J-beta primer mix were used. Each CDR3 protein is one row after TCRdb ran MiXCR on the 5' RACE reads. The data show 1.5 million to 2 million distinct CDR3 sequences, 28% seen once. V and J are TRBV20-1 and TRBJ2-5; 11 bases fit TRBD2. The sample consisted of blood. The origin of this receptor is a woman aged 30 to 39 in good health. CDR3 DNA: TGCAGTGCTGAGGCGAAGGGCATACTAGCGGGGGTCCCGGGGGAAGAGACCCAGTACTTC. Protein: CSAEAKGILAGVPGEETQYF.